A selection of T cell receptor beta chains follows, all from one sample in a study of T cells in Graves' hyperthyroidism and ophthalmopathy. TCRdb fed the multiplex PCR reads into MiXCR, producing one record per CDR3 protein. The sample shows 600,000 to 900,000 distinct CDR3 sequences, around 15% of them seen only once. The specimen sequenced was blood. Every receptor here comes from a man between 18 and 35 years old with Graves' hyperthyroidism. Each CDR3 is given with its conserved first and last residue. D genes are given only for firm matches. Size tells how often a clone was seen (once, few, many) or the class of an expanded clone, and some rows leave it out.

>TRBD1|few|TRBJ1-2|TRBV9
CASSVARQGENYGYTF
TGTGCCAGCAGCGTAGCTCGACAGGGAGAAAACTATGGCTACACCTTC
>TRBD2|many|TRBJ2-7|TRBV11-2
CASSRRREGYEQYF
TGTGCCAGCAGCCGAAGGCGGGAGGGCTACGAGCAGTACTTC
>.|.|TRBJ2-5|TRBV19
CASSIGIGGGETQYF
TGTGCCAGTAGTATTGGCATCGGGGGTGGGGAGACCCAGTACTTC
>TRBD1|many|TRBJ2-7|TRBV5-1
CASSEGTVLYEQYF
TGCGCCAGCAGCGAAGGGACAGTCCTCTACGAGCAGTACTTC
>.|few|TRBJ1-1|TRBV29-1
CSANFGTVEAFF
TGCAGCGCCAACTTTGGGACGGTTGAAGCTTTCTTT
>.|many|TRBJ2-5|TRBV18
CASSPWDWQETQYF
TGTGCCAGCTCACCTTGGGACTGGCAAGAGACCCAGTACTTC
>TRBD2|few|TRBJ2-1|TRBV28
CASSFALAGGYNEQFF
TGTGCCAGCAGTTTCGCACTAGCGGGAGGGTACAATGAGCAGTTCTTC
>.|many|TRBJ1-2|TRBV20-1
CSATDGAGYNYGYTF
TGCAGTGCTACCGATGGCGCCGGATACAACTATGGCTACACCTTC
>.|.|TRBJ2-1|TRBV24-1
CATSEGGKFYNEQFF
TGTGCCACCAGTGAAGGAGGTAAGTTCTACAATGAGCAGTTCTTC
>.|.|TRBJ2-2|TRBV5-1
CASSSREIGELFF
TGCGCCAGCAGCTCACGGGAAATCGGGGAGCTGTTTTTT
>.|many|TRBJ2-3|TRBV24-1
CATSDFVTDTQYF
TGTGCCACCAGTGATTTCGTAACAGATACGCAGTATTTT
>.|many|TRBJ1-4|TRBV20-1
CSATSREWGEKLFF
TGCAGTGCGACGAGCAGGGAGTGGGGTGAAAAACTGTTTTTT
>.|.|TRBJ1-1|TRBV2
CASSVEGTEAFF
TGTGCCAGCAGTGTGGAGGGGACTGAAGCTTTCTTT
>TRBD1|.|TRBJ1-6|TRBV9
CASSPGGQGVSPLHF
TGTGCCAGCAGCCCCGGGGGACAGGGGGTTTCACCCCTCCACTTT
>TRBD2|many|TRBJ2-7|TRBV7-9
CASSSQRESYEQYF
TGTGCCAGCAGCTCCCAGCGGGAGAGTTACGAGCAGTACTTC
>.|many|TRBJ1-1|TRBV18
CASSRDTRTTEAFF
TGTGCCAGCTCTCGGGACACACGAACGACTGAAGCTTTCTTT
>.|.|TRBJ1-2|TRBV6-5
CASSYGYYGYTF
TGTGCCAGCAGTTACGGGTACTATGGCTACACCTTC
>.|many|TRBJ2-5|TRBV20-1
CSARDLTRWGTQYF
TGCAGTGCTAGAGATCTCACTAGATGGGGGACCCAGTACTTC
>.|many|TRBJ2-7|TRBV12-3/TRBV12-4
CASSFSNEQYF
TGTGCCAGCAGTTTTAGCAACGAGCAGTACTTC
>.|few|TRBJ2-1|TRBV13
CASTRSYNEQFF
TGTGCCAGCACCCGATCCTACAATGAGCAGTTCTTC
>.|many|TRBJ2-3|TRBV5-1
CASSLRPPTDTQYF
TGCGCCAGCAGCTTGAGACCACCCACAGATACGCAGTATTTT
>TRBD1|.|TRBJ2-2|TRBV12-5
CASGLATGTDTGELFF
TGTGCTAGTGGTTTGGCGACCGGGACAGATACCGGGGAGCTGTTTTTT
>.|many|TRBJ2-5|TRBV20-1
CSARGPGQETQYF
TGCAGTGCTAGAGGACCGGGGCAAGAGACCCAGTACTTC
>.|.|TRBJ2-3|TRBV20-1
CSARADTQYF
TGCAGTGCTAGGGCAGATACGCAGTATTTT
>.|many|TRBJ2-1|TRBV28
CASSPPYNEQFF
TGTGCCAGCAGTCCGCCTTACAATGAGCAGTTCTTC
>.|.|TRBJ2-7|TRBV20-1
CSAYGYTYEQYF
TGCAGTGCTTACGGGTATACCTACGAGCAGTACTTC
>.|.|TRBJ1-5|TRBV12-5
CASAATGFGRNQPQHF
TGTGCTAGTGCCGCAACAGGGTTCGGGCGCAATCAGCCCCAGCATTTT
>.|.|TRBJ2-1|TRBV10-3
CAIKAGHTYEQFF
TGTGCCATCAAAGCGGGTCATACCTACGAGCAGTTCTTC
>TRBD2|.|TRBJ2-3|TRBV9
CASSGDGGGFGGGDTQYF
TGTGCCAGCAGCGGCGACGGGGGGGGCTTTGGAGGAGGGGATACGCAGTATTTT
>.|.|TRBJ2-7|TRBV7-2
CASSLGGRLGEQYF
TGTGCCAGCAGTTTAGGGGGGAGGCTCGGCGAGCAGTACTTC
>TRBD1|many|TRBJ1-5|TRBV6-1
CASGQGAKQPQHF
TGTGCCAGCGGGCAGGGGGCGAAGCAGCCCCAGCATTTT